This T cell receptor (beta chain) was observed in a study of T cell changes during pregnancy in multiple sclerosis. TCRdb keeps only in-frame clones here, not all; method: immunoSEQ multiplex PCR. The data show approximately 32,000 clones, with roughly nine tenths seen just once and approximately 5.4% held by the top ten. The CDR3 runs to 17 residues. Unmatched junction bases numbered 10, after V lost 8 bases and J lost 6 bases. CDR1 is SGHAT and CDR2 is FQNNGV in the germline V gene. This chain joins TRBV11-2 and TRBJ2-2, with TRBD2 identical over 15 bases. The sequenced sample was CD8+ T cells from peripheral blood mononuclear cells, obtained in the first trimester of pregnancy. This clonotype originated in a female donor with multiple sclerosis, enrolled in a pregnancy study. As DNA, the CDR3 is TGTGCCAGCGGGTGGACTAGCGGGAGGGCCTTCGCCGGGGAGCTGTTTTTT. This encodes CASGWTSGRAFAGELFF.